This is a list of T cell receptor beta chains from one sample in a study of T cell repertoires in cytomegalovirus infection. TCRdb used MiXCR to reprocess the reads, holding one entry per CDR3 protein. The repertoire holds a few hundred thousand distinct CDR3 sequences, with approximately 15% as singletons. Input material: CD8+ T cells from PBMCs. These receptors originate from a human donor in good health (CMV status not recorded). Some clones in this sample may be carry-over from other donors' samples. CDR3s leave out the opening cysteine and the closing phenylalanine or tryptophan.

J gene	V gene	CDR3 protein
TRBJ1-2	TRBV25-1	ASRGNSIKYGYT
TRBJ2-7	TRBV9	ASSATGGRPMEQY
TRBJ2-1	TRBV12-3/TRBV12-4	ASSYTGDEQF
TRBJ2-1	TRBV5-4	ASSKPMGPYNEQF
TRBJ1-1	TRBV11-2	ASSQDFGGYTEAF
TRBJ2-5	TRBV7-9	ASSFRAQETQY
TRBJ2-6	TRBV28	ASSFQSGANVLT
TRBJ2-1	TRBV24-1	ATSGARSAYNEQF
TRBJ2-6	TRBV20-1	SARVPGRLEGGANVLT
TRBJ1-2	TRBV6-1	ASHTPSGGRGYT
TRBJ1-6	TRBV5-5	ASSAGTGDSPLH
TRBJ2-4	TRBV3-1	ASSQVPAGTTTKNIQY
TRBJ1-2	TRBV5-4	ASSLVGSAVLNYGYT
TRBJ1-1	TRBV3-1	ASSPLTSGISAEAF
TRBJ2-7	TRBV5-1	ASSLAGGSDYSYEQY
TRBJ2-2	TRBV7-9	ASSWPLKIAVNTGELF
TRBJ1-1	TRBV12-3/TRBV12-4	ASSFHWVGAGNTEAF
TRBJ2-3	TRBV2	ASSEAASTDTQY
TRBJ1-3	TRBV12-5	ASKPAYPGAKLLSGNTIY
TRBJ2-1	TRBV12-3/TRBV12-4	ASKEVSYNEQF
TRBJ2-2	TRBV11-2	ASSFYGYTGELF
TRBJ2-5	TRBV14	ASSQVRAYQETQY
TRBJ2-2	TRBV20-1	SARKEGMNTGELF
TRBJ1-1	TRBV20-1	SVNTEAF
TRBJ2-7	TRBV10-3	AISAGVYEQY
TRBJ2-1	TRBV20-1	SARAPAASYNEQF
TRBJ1-1	TRBV7-2	ASSPLVTEAF
TRBJ2-3	TRBV10-3	AISAEGPADTQY
TRBJ1-6	TRBV27	ASSFTQTNSPLH
TRBJ1-1	TRBV7-2	ASSPQAALLGGTEAF
TRBJ2-1	TRBV2	ASAPSGSPYNEQF
TRBJ2-3	TRBV7-9	ASSLEPAAFADTQY
TRBJ1-1	TRBV7-2	ASSFREGNTEAF
TRBJ2-7	TRBV7-8	ASSLDVAYEQY
TRBJ1-1	TRBV20-1	SARDPAGGGGGNTEAF
TRBJ1-6	TRBV28	ASGPREGGSSPLH
TRBJ2-3	TRBV10-3	AISEPAGGDTDTQY
TRBJ2-1	TRBV4-1	ASSLLAGAYNEQF
TRBJ2-7	TRBV29-1	SVEVGGEQY
TRBJ2-7	TRBV29-1	SVVAPSDEQY
TRBJ2-5	TRBV11-2	ASSPDRATGETQY
TRBJ2-7	TRBV7-2	ASSLEARVFSYEQY
TRBJ1-6	TRBV20-1	SALTDRGFNSPLH
TRBJ2-1	TRBV28	ASSLVEPSYNEQF
TRBJ2-3	TRBV7-2	ASSFGSGGGLSTDTQY
TRBJ1-4	TRBV10-3	AISESGVGINEKLF
TRBJ1-1	TRBV28	ASSLNREAF
TRBJ2-7	TRBV2	ASSARGAGETYEQY
TRBJ2-1	TRBV7-2	ASSAPGQGTNEQF
TRBJ1-2	TRBV14	ASSQAGTRT
TRBJ1-1	TRBV7-6	ASSLARTGREAF
TRBJ1-5	TRBV20-1	SASGDNQPQH
TRBJ1-5	TRBV7-9	ASSLSGDQPQH
TRBJ1-3	TRBV7-6	ASSLADRGYTIY
TRBJ2-6	TRBV19	ASSIGGANVLT
TRBJ2-3	TRBV7-9	ASSSPGQGFTDTQY
TRBJ2-7	TRBV4-1	ASSPEVLAGQVYEQY